This record covers a single T cell receptor beta chain. This clonotype was seen repeatedly, ten times or more. It lacks a known antigen. There are no base qualities to consult, and no much larger clone falls within one base. This specimen comes from a study of T cells in Graves' hyperthyroidism and ophthalmopathy (dated by TCRdb to the late 2010s). The study in broad terms: Peripheral blood was collected at initial diagnosis, before any treatment. To identify TCR V-J signatures that set the groups apart, the researchers used a discovery cohort of 100 patients, made up of under 50 with Graves' ophthalmopathy and about 60 with stable Graves' hyperthyroidism. An independent validation cohort of under 20 hyperthyroidism patients and approximately 15 patients who later progressed to ophthalmopathy tested prospective prediction of ophthalmopathy. The 95 to 100 discovery patients were randomly split 7:3 into training and test sets. Thyroid tissue and blood T-cell repertoires from six Graves' hyperthyroidism patients were also compared in the study. After blood sampling, hyperthyroidism patients were treated with methimazole at a starting dose of 30 mg daily, and ophthalmopathy patients were treated with high-dose intravenous methylprednisolone. According to the paper, TCR Vbeta CDR3 sequencing was carried out on around 140 peripheral blood samples, which came from approximately 41 ophthalmopathy, 70 to 80 hyperthyroidism and approximately 17 progressor patients. Beyond this particular receptor, the publication reports: Most expanded thyroid clonotypes (frequency above 0.001) were also detected in blood, a finding suggesting that blood repertoires may reflect thyroid immune responses. No statistical method was used to fix the sample size in advance, and group allocation was not hidden from the investigators. During validation, the model predicted progression to ophthalmopathy a median of around six months ahead of onset, with more than 60% sensitivity and 72.22% specificity. A 13 V-J signature model separated ophthalmopathy from stable hyperthyroidism, with about 88% sensitivity and about 81% specificity in cross-validation and 80%/75% in testing.

The TCR beta CDR3 regions were amplified from the RNA transcripts. The first round of RT-PCR for the TCR CDR3 was performed with the HTBI primer set and the Qiagen OneStep RT-PCR kit. The libraries were constructed in a second round of multiplex PCR and then size-selected and purified. The libraries were sequenced on an Illumina HiSeq2000 using paired-end 100 bp reads. The authors processed their data as follows. SOAPnuke was used to process the raw data, with reads discarded if the reads contained adapters or uncalled bases, had a mean Phred below 15, or lacked an exact constant-primer or identifier match. High-quality paired reads were merged using COPE v1.2.5, and each unique nucleotide sequence was defined as a clonotype. MiTCR v1.1 was used to align clonotypes to the IMGT TRBV, TRBD and TRBJ reference segments. The analysis included only V-J combinations with a frequency above 0.0001, which together covered more than 98% of the repertoires. The TCS score was defined as the ratio of F50 (clonal expansion) to E x V (chaos), calculated using BLOSUM62-based TCRdist between CDR3 peptides within each V-J. Welch's t-statistics and random forest reduced fewer than 550 V-J features to 13, which were used in a naive Bayes classifier (R e1071). TCRdb's own reprocessing of the public reads used fastp at Q25 and MiXCR and kept productive beta chains. Each CDR3 protein gets just one entry, which takes the most common genes and DNA from the rows behind it. The V and J calls and clone size are TCRdb's, not the authors'. The sample contains 300,000 or so distinct CDR3 sequences, 15% to 20% of them found a single time. Around 50% of the sample goes to the ten largest clones.

Graves' hyperthyroidism was defined as stable when no progression to ophthalmopathy occurred over 18 months of follow-up. The hyperthyroidism patients were between 18 and 65 years old and newly diagnosed, with a disease duration of less than 2 months. Exclusion was applied to patients with uncontrolled infections, other autoimmune diseases, pregnancy or lactation. Clinical symptoms, serum thyroxine and TRAb, thyroid ultrasound, and orbital computed tomography formed the basis for the diagnoses. PBMCs were isolated from 8 to 10 ml of fresh peripheral blood by Ficoll-Paque density gradient centrifugation. Total RNA was extracted using Trizol reagent, and RNA quality was assessed on an Agilent 2100 Bioanalyzer. This TCR derives from a woman aged 50 to 60 with Graves' hyperthyroidism. Input material: blood.

This receptor has the CDR3 CSGLPGQQYQETQYF. The DNA sequence is as follows: TGCAGCGGGTTGCCGGGACAGCAGTACCAAGAGACCCAGTACTTC. In this chain, TRBV29-1 is recombined with TRBJ2-5; 7 nucleotides in the junction match TRBD1. CDR1 and CDR2 are read off the germline V gene as SQVTM and ANQGSEA. Germline trimming amounts to 7 bases on V and 0 bases on J, with 11 as the count of junction bases outside the gene matches. Taken from cysteine to phenylalanine, the CDR3 has 15 residues. The DNA shown is the 45-base CDR3, in frame from base 1.